Given below is one TCR beta chain in context. Data came from immunoSEQ multiplex PCR; TCRdb stores just in-frame clones and leaves some out. Here the sample spans 90,000 to 100,000 clones, about 92% being singletons. The data stem from a study of T cell changes during pregnancy in multiple sclerosis. This CDR3 is built from 14 residues. V lost 5 bases, J lost 2 bases, and 13 bases lay in between. CDR1 is SNHLY, CDR2 FYNNEI, per germline. The clonotype was recovered from a female donor with multiple sclerosis, enrolled in a pregnancy study. The sequenced sample was peripheral blood, obtained in the first trimester of pregnancy. The gene calls are TRBV2 and TRBJ2-7; possible D gene TRBD1, 6 bases. The CDR3 DNA sequence: TGTGCCAGCAGTACAGGGTTATCCCCCTACGAGCAGTACTTC. Translation gives CASSTGLSPYEQYF.